One sample yielded the 6 T cell receptor beta chains listed below, sequenced in a study of breast tumors, draining lymph nodes, adjacent tissues. TCRdb reprocessed the multiplex PCR reads with MiXCR, giving one entry per CDR3 protein. The table includes around 120,000 distinct CDR3 sequences, just under 20% detected once. The lymph nodes were axillary draining lymph nodes from breast cancer patients. Sequencing was carried out using axillary lymph node tissue. All receptors come from a female donor with breast cancer. Some clones in this sample may be carry-over from other donors' samples.

The CDR3: CAIRRDRSSEKLFF. For the CDR3, the DNA is TGTGCCATCAGGCGGGACAGGTCAAGTGAAAAACTGTTTTTT. The rearrangement links TRBV10-3 to TRBJ1-4; 8 nucleotides align to TRBD1. The CDR3 loop spans 14 amino acids. J gave up 7 bases and V 6 bases, and 7 bases lay outside the gene matches. Germline V gene data show CDR1 as ENHRY and CDR2 as SYGVKD.

This clonotype came up many times. The gene calls are TRBV6-5 and TRBJ1-5, with TRBD1 identical over 7 bases. This CDR3 region has 15 residues. J gave up 2 bases and V 4 bases, and 5 bases lay outside the gene matches. Looked up from germline, CDR1 is MNHEY and CDR2 is SVGAGI. Written as DNA, the CDR3 is TGTGCCAGCAGTTCGGACAGGTCCGGCAATCAGCCCCAGCATTTT. The encoded protein is CASSSDRSGNQPQHF.

This clonotype was counted at least ten times. The chain combines TRBV7-2 with TRBJ2-7, with a possible D match to TRBD2 (6 bases). CDR1 SGHTA and CDR2 FQGNSA come from the germline V gene. The CDR3 spans 15 residues. V was shortened by 2 bases and J by 2 bases, with 13 bases between the two germline ends. As DNA, the CDR3 is TGTGCCAGCAGCTTATACCGGGAGCCCGCCTACGAGCAGTACTTC. This gives the protein CASSLYREPAYEQYF.

This clonotype occurred many times. The V call is TRBV6-5, the J call TRBJ1-2; TRBD1 matches at 7 bases. The V gene end was trimmed by 2 bases and the J gene end by 4 bases; junction bases not matched to a gene: 7. Germline values: CDR1 MNHEY, CDR2 SVGAGI. CDR3 length: 15 amino acids. The CDR3: CASSYRGQSLYGYTF. In nucleotides, the CDR3 is TGTGCCAGCAGTTACCGGGGACAGTCACTCTATGGCTACACCTTC.

Ten or more counts support this clonotype. V usage is TRBV5-1 and J usage is TRBJ1-2; D is ambiguous. In germline, CDR1 is SGHRS, CDR2 YFSETQ. The V end lost 1 base, the J end lost 1 base, and 8 bases lay between the germline ends. This CDR3 comprises 14 residues. The CDR3 DNA follows: TGCGCCAGCAGCTTGTCAGTCAATAACTATGGCTACACCTTC. Translating gives CASSLSVNNYGYTF.

CDR3 nucleotides: TGTGCCTGGAGTCAGGGGTCCGACTATGGCTACACCTTC. Residues: CAWSQGSDYGYTF. The V and J genes are TRBV30 and TRBJ1-2; perhaps TRBD1 as D (6 bases). This CDR3 is built from 13 residues. Deletions cut 2 bases from V and 3 bases from J, with 10 bases between. CDR1 is GTSNPN, CDR2 SVGIG, per germline (reference sequence).